The clone carrying this T cell receptor (beta chain) has just a few counts. Antigen: not known. This specimen belongs to a study of CD8 T cells in ankylosing spondylitis. Study-wide results and limits: Earlier work had already found some motif variants in reactive arthritis synovial fluid and blood. Peripheral blood samples showed relatively rare disease-linked clones, and these clones were CD8+. Among TCR beta sequences, a motif of fewer than 10 highly homologous variants appeared characteristic of ankylosing spondylitis blood.

Construction of TCR beta libraries was performed using quantitative 5'-RACE with molecular barcodes. TCRdb reprocessed the 5' RACE reads via MiXCR and lists one record per CDR3 protein. The repertoire holds approximately 42,000 distinct CDR3 sequences, with approximately 11% as singletons. Germline V gene lookup returns CDR1 LGHDT and CDR2 YNNKEL (reference sequence). V lost 0 bases to trimming and J lost 0 bases, with 12 bases between them. The length of the CDR3 is 17 residues. The sequence was collected from a male donor with ankylosing spondylitis or in good health (not recorded which). What was sequenced was blood, either unsorted or a sorted T cell fraction (not recorded which). The chain joins TRBV3-1 to TRBJ1-3; no clear D gene. DNA of the CDR3: TGTGCCAGCAGCCAAGATCACGGTTACCTCTCTGGAAACACCATATATTTT. It encodes CASSQDHGYLSGNTIYF.